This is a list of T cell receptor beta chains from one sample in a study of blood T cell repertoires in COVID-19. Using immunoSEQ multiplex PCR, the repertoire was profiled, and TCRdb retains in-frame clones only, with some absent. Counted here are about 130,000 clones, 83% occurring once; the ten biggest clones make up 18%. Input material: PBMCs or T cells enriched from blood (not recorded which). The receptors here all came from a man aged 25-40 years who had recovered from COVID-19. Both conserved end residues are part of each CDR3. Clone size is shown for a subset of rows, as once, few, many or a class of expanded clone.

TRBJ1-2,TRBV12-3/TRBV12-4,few,CASSNVLGYTF
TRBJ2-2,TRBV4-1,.,CASSSGTGDPGELFF
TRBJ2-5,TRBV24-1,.,CATSAGGQETQYF
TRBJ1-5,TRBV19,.,CASSWTGDNQPQHF
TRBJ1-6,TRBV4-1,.,CASSQDRDRGNSPLHF
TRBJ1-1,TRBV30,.,CAWSVVVSTEAFF
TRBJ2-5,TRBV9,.,CASSASSGDRQETQYF
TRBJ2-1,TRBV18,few,CASSSNSGRWGFEQFF
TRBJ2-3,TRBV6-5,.,CASSRPGTYTDTQYF
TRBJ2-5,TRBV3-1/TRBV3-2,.,CASSQDLGQLGETQYF
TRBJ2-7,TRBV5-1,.,CASQSGSYSYEQYF
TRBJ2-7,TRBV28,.,CASSLPGTGSYEQYF
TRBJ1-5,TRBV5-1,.,CASSPDRGEQPQHF
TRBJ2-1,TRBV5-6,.,CASSSGTFGYSNEQFF
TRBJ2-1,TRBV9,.,CASSVGGAYNEQFF
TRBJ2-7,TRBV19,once,CASSPATSSYEQYF
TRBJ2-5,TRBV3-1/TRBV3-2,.,CASSQEGLLQETQYF
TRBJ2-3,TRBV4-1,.,CASSQAPKLAGGDTQYF
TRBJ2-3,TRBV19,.,CASSRELGPGGADTQYF
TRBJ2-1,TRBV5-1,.,CASSLGGQRRIDEQFF
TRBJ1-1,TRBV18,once,CASSDRQVHEAFF
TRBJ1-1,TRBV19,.,CASSGRTAIGPEAFF
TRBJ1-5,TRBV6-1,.,CASTVTGGNQPQHF
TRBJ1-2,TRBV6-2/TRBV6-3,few,CASSPSGTGRGYTF
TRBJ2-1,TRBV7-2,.,CASAISYNEQFF
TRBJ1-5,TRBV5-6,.,CASSSRTAASGPQHF
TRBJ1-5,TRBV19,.,CASSPGVDQPQHF
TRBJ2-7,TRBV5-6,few,CASSLWAGGAYEQYF
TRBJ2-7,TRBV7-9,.,CASSSGQSVEQYF
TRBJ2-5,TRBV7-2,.,CASSFQGGEETQYF
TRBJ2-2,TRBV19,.,CASSPGQGNTGELFF
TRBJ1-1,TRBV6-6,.,CASRRGGPRPEAFF
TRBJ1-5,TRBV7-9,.,CASSWGEGGRSNQPQHF
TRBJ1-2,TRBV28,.,CASSQGQGAFYGYTF
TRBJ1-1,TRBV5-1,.,CASSLTGTGEGNTEAFF
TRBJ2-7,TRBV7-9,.,CASSATGREQYF
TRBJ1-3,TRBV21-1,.,CASSRTGVGNTIYF
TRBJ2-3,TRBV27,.,CASSLSYGGQDTQYF
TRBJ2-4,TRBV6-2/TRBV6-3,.,CASSFLGPNIQYF
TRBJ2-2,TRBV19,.,CASSRPDRAAGELFF
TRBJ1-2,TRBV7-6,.,CASSPGGQADEGYTF
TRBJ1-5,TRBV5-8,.,CASSRGGYQPQHF
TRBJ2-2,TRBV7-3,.,CASSPGTSGSEDTGELFF
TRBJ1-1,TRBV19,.,CASTPDRGRTEAFF
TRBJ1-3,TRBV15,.,CATSRFADRGAGNTIYF